This TCR beta chain originates from a study of blood T cell repertoires in COVID-19. Trimming pared 5 bases from V and 6 bases from J, leaving 14 bases between. Germline assignment: CDR1 SNHLY and CDR2 FYNNEI. This CDR3 spans 14 amino acids. Sequencing was performed with immunoSEQ multiplex PCR; in TCRdb, only in-frame clones are kept and a portion is missing. The sample holds about 100,000 clones, around 90% seen once. The sequence came from a human donor with COVID-19, enrolled during active disease. The donor label of this sample is uncertain. The chain carries TRBV2 and TRBJ1-5; D unclear. The sample consisted of peripheral blood. The CDR3 loop reads CASSTSMAVQPQHF. The DNA of the CDR3 is TGTGCCAGCAGTACCAGTATGGCCGTTCAGCCCCAGCATTTT.